This is a list of T cell receptor beta chains from one sample in a study of shared clonotypes between healthy human individuals. Only in-frame clones appear in the TCRdb table, and some are missing; sequencing was by immunoSEQ multiplex PCR. Of fewer than 800,000 clones listed, approximately 90% are singletons. Sequencing was performed on naive CD8+ T cells sorted from blood. The receptors derive from a man under 40 in good health. Each CDR3 is given with its conserved first and last residue. A D gene is named only where the DNA matches it firmly. Size values are once, few and many counts, or a class for expanded clones, and some rows have none.

15,NA,NA,TRBV29-1,TRBJ2-1,CSVEGLIPNNNEQFF,TGCAGCGTTGAAGGATTAATACCTAATAACAATGAGCAGTTCTTC
17,NA,TRBD1,TRBV30,TRBJ2-7,CAWSAIPGQGIVYEQYF,TGTGCCTGGAGTGCAATCCCCGGACAGGGTATCGTCTACGAGCAGTACTTC
12,NA,NA,TRBV2,TRBJ2-7,CASSMVGNEQYF,TGTGCCAGCAGTATGGTGGGCAACGAGCAGTACTTC
14,NA,NA,TRBV6-6,TRBJ2-3,CASTLASSTDTQYF,TGTGCCAGCACGTTAGCGTCTAGCACAGATACGCAGTATTTT
15,NA,TRBD1,TRBV28,TRBJ2-7,CASSIPGTGGYEQYF,TGTGCCAGCAGTATCCCCGGGACAGGGGGATACGAGCAGTACTTC
16,NA,NA,TRBV2,TRBJ2-1,CASSVLGTLPPNEQFF,TGTGCCAGCAGTGTTTTGGGGACACTACCTCCCAATGAGCAGTTCTTC
13,NA,NA,TRBV15,TRBJ1-1,CATSTRRNTEAFF,TGTGCCACCAGCACAAGGCGGAACACTGAAGCTTTCTTT
12,few,NA,TRBV29-1,TRBJ2-1,CSVVSYYNEQFF,TGCAGCGTCGTTAGCTACTACAATGAGCAGTTCTTC
17,NA,TRBD2,TRBV29-1,TRBJ2-1,CSVEGLAGVSSYNEQFF,TGCAGCGTTGAAGGACTAGCGGGAGTTAGCTCCTACAATGAGCAGTTCTTC
15,NA,NA,TRBV7-9,TRBJ1-2,CASSPKWRVFYGYTF,TGTGCCAGCAGCCCGAAATGGAGGGTCTTCTATGGCTACACCTTC
14,NA,NA,TRBV27,TRBJ2-7,CASSLSKSVNEQYF,TGTGCCAGCAGTTTATCGAAGAGCGTGAACGAGCAGTACTTC
17,NA,NA,TRBV11-1,TRBJ2-3,CASSLAPSSDITDTQYF,TGTGCCAGCAGCTTGGCCCCGTCTAGCGACATCACAGATACGCAGTATTTT
13,NA,NA,TRBV6-1,TRBJ2-7,CASSDFVAYEQYF,TGTGCCAGCAGTGATTTTGTAGCCTACGAGCAGTACTTC
17,NA,NA,TRBV28,TRBJ2-6,CASPGGAESSGANVLTF,TGTGCCAGCCCTGGCGGGGCGGAGAGCTCTGGGGCCAACGTCCTGACTTTC
14,NA,NA,TRBV28,TRBJ2-7,CASGTGRISYEQYF,TGTGCCAGCGGAACGGGACGGATCTCCTACGAGCAGTACTTC
18,NA,NA,TRBV4-3,TRBJ1-1,CASSQGWVYGTANTEAFF,TGCGCCAGCAGCCAGGGGTGGGTGTACGGGACGGCAAACACTGAAGCTTTCTTT
12,NA,NA,TRBV9,TRBJ2-7,CASSPQGQLQYF,TGTGCCAGCAGCCCGCAGGGTCAGCTCCAGTACTTC
17,NA,TRBD2,TRBV9,TRBJ2-1,CASGGAEREHTYNEQFF,TGTGCCAGCGGGGGCGCTGAGCGGGAGCACACCTACAATGAGCAGTTCTTC
16,NA,TRBD2,TRBV7-6,TRBJ2-2,CASSFPHSGGGGELFF,TGTGCCAGCAGCTTCCCGCATAGCGGGGGAGGAGGGGAGCTGTTTTTT
14,once,NA,TRBV10-2,TRBJ2-7,CASSESGSSYEQYF,TGCGCCAGCAGTGAGTCGGGCTCCTCCTACGAGCAGTACTTC
19,once,TRBD2,TRBV29-1,TRBJ2-5,CSVDGVRRTSGGFQETQYF,TGCAGCGTTGATGGGGTTCGTCGGACTAGCGGAGGCTTCCAAGAGACCCAGTACTTC
17,NA,NA,TRBV18,TRBJ2-3,CASSSAARVTSTDTQYF,TGTGCCAGCTCATCAGCGGCCCGGGTAACTAGCACAGATACGCAGTATTTT
15,NA,NA,TRBV14,TRBJ2-7,CASSQVAGDDYEQYF,TGTGCCAGCAGCCAAGTGGCAGGGGACGACTACGAGCAGTACTTC
15,NA,TRBD2,TRBV10-1,TRBJ2-1,CASSDWEGDRDEQFF,TGCGCCAGCAGTGACTGGGAGGGTGACCGGGATGAGCAGTTCTTC
19,NA,TRBD2,TRBV11-3,TRBJ2-1,CASSHRTSGAPSSYNEQFF,TGTGCCAGCAGCCACAGGACTAGCGGGGCCCCTAGCTCCTACAATGAGCAGTTCTTC
13,NA,NA,TRBV14,TRBJ1-4,CASMATEEEKLFF,TGTGCCAGCATGGCTACAGAGGAAGAAAAACTGTTTTTT
19,NA,TRBD1,TRBV6-7,TRBJ1-4,CASSYSIPFRGQPNEKLFF,TGTGCCAGCAGTTACTCGATACCCTTCAGGGGGCAGCCCAATGAAAAACTGTTTTTT
14,NA,TRBD1,TRBV4-1,TRBJ1-5,CASSQGQGVQPQHF,TGCGCCAGCAGCCAAGGTCAGGGGGTTCAGCCCCAGCATTTT
13,NA,NA,TRBV4-3,TRBJ2-7,CASSPYQGYEQYF,TGCGCCAGCAGCCCGTACCAGGGTTACGAGCAGTACTTC
12,NA,NA,TRBV11-2,TRBJ1-2,CASSQQLYGYTF,TGTGCCAGCAGCCAACAATTATATGGCTACACCTTC
14,NA,TRBD2,TRBV7-2,TRBJ2-5,CASSFRGGVETQYF,TGTGCCAGCAGTTTTCGGGGAGGGGTGGAGACCCAGTACTTC
13,few,NA,TRBV14,TRBJ1-1,CASSPGQHTEAFF,TGTGCCAGCAGCCCCGGACAGCACACTGAAGCTTTCTTT
13,NA,NA,TRBV28,TRBJ2-1,CASSLYRANEQFF,TGTGCCAGCAGTTTATACAGGGCTAATGAGCAGTTCTTC
11,NA,NA,TRBV29-1,TRBJ1-1,CSFSADTEAFF,TGCAGCTTCTCCGCGGACACTGAAGCTTTCTTT
14,once,NA,TRBV19,TRBJ1-1,CASSIGLPNTEAFF,TGTGCCAGTAGTATAGGTTTACCGAACACTGAAGCTTTCTTT
12,NA,NA,TRBV4-1,TRBJ2-1,CASRDRYNEQFF,TGCGCCAGCAGGGATAGGTACAATGAGCAGTTCTTC
13,NA,TRBD2,TRBV27,TRBJ2-7,CASSLGGGYEQYF,TGTGCCAGCAGTTTGGGGGGAGGGTACGAGCAGTACTTC
16,NA,TRBD2,TRBV4-3,TRBJ2-3,CASSPKLAPRTDTQYF,TGCGCCAGCAGCCCCAAACTAGCGCCTCGCACAGATACGCAGTATTTT
15,NA,TRBD1,TRBV7-6,TRBJ2-7,CASSLEQGAIYEQYF,TGTGCCAGCAGCTTAGAGCAGGGGGCTATCTACGAGCAGTACTTC
13,NA,TRBD1,TRBV7-9,TRBJ1-4,CASSSPDRGAAFF,TGTGCCAGCAGCTCGCCAGACAGGGGAGCTGCGTTTTTT
16,NA,NA,TRBV1,TRBJ2-4,CTSSVKREVAKNIQYF,TGCACCAGCAGCGTAAAGCGGGAGGTAGCCAAAAACATTCAGTACTTC
17,NA,NA,TRBV9,TRBJ2-1,CASSLGSRHYWGDEQFF,TGTGCCAGCAGCCTCGGCTCCCGACATTACTGGGGGGATGAGCAGTTCTTC
14,NA,TRBD1,TRBV15,TRBJ1-5,CATSLGQGIQPQHF,TGTGCCACCAGCCTAGGACAGGGGATTCAGCCCCAGCATTTT